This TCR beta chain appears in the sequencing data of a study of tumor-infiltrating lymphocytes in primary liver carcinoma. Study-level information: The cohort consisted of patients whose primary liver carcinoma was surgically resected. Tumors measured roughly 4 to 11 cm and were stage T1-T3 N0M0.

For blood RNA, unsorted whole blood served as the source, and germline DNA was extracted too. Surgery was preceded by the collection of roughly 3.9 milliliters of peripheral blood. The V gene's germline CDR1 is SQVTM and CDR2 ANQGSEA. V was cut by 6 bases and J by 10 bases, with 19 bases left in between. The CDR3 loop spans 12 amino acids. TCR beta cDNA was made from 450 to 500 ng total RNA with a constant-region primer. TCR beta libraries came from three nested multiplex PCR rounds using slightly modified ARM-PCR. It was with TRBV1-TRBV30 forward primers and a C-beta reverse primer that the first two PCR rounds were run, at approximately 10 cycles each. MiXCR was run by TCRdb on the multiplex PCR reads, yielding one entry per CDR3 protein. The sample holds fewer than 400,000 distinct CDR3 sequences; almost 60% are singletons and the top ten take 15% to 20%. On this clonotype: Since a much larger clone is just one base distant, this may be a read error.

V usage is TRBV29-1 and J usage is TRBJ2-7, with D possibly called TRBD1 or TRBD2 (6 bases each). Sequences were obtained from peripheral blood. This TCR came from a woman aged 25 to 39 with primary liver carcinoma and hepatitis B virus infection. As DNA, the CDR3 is TGCAGCGTGCCTGGAGGGGGTTTCGACCAGTACTTC. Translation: CSVPGGGFDQYF.